This T cell receptor (beta chain) originates from a study of blood T cells in healthy people across ages. As to this clonotype: A much larger clone lies one base from this, so it may be a read error.

The CDR3 consists of 15 residues. Germline CDR1 MGHRA, CDR2 YSYEKL. Primed by a sample-barcoded 5' primer and a J-beta primer mix, a second PCR proceeded for about 7 to 11 cycles. TCRdb re-derived calls from the 5' RACE reads in MiXCR, one entry per CDR3 protein. This table has under 2 million distinct CDR3 sequences, roughly 32% appearing once. The V call is TRBV4-1, the J call TRBJ2-5; D perhaps matches TRBD2 (5 bases). The sample taken for sequencing was blood. The clonotype originates from a woman aged 25 to 45 in good health. The CDR3: CAGSQEGGFQETQYF. Here the CDR3 DNA reads TGCGCCGGCAGCCAAGAGGGCGGATTCCAAGAGACCCAGTACTTC.